The rows below give T cell receptor beta chains drawn from one sample of a study of blood T cell repertoires in COVID-19. Using immunoSEQ multiplex PCR, the repertoire was profiled, and TCRdb retains in-frame clones only, with some absent. Altogether 35,000 to 50,000 clones are present, around 88% being singletons, with the ten largest covering roughly 3.9%. Sequencing was performed on peripheral blood. These receptor sequences come from a human donor in a cohort sampled during active COVID-19. Both conserved end residues are part of each CDR3.

v_gene | CDR3aa
TRBV3-1/TRBV3-2 | CASSSRQGRDEQYF
TRBV12-1 | CASSLGQGKGYTF
TRBV3-1/TRBV3-2 | CASSPRAGPLSPLHF
TRBV18 | CASSPWDRNTEAFF
TRBV18 | CASTIGQGDNSPLHF
TRBV6-2/TRBV6-3 | CASSPVGGEQYF
TRBV11-2 | CASSSSGDRTDTQYF
TRBV4-1 | CASSQDRLPRDIQYF
TRBV28 | CASSGAPGQGVANYGYTF
TRBV4-3 | CASSQDRTGSNQPQHF
TRBV10-2 | CASSDRFFNYGYTF
TRBV7-2 | CASSQQTGHQETQYF
TRBV7-2 | CASLLGVSGGIQETQYF
TRBV5-4 | CASSDRGQGSYEQYF
TRBV6-6 | CASSYYSNQPQHF
TRBV19 | CASFLGQGAGQPQHF
TRBV7-3 | CASSLDRITTANTEAFF
TRBV7-9 | CASSLASQNYGYTF
TRBV29-1 | CSVKQGGTGELFF
TRBV28 | CASSLPWDRVTGELFF
TRBV3-1/TRBV3-2 | CASSQGYRGPNTEAFF
TRBV5-1 | CASSLDRGLQNNVQFF
TRBV9 | CASSVAPGGTNTEAFF
TRBV5-1 | CASKATSEVLRETQYF
TRBV24-1 | CATSDPLAGGRTGELFF
TRBV19 | CASRRSRRKNTEAFF
TRBV18 | CASLRAVQETQYF
TRBV19 | CASSRTGIAKNIQYF
TRBV5-5 | CASSSNPTGNQPQHF
TRBV6-5 | CASSSRTGDLYGYTF
TRBV27 | CASSSSGTGVFNEQFF
TRBV6-5 | CASRKGVDTDNEQFF
TRBV5-1 | CASKAGGRREQYF
TRBV5-6 | CASRDPLTGQGMYGYTF
TRBV5-1 | CASSLANSQGVGTEAFF
TRBV4-1 | CASSQVVARGPPEAFF
TRBV6-5 | CASTQETGRNSPLHF
TRBV4-1 | CASSQEGGYEQYF
TRBV28 | CASSQYTGELFF
TRBV29-1 | CSAGTVQETQYF
TRBV2 | CASSGGFGSGELFF
TRBV19 | CASSIGGTVDEAFF
TRBV4-2 | CASQDTGYGYTF
TRBV4-1 | CASSHSYPRLAGRTGELFF
TRBV7-2 | CASSLDFSGNTIYF
TRBV6-5 | CASTEGGNNEKLFF
TRBV4-1 | CASSQDRAGGSNTDTQYF